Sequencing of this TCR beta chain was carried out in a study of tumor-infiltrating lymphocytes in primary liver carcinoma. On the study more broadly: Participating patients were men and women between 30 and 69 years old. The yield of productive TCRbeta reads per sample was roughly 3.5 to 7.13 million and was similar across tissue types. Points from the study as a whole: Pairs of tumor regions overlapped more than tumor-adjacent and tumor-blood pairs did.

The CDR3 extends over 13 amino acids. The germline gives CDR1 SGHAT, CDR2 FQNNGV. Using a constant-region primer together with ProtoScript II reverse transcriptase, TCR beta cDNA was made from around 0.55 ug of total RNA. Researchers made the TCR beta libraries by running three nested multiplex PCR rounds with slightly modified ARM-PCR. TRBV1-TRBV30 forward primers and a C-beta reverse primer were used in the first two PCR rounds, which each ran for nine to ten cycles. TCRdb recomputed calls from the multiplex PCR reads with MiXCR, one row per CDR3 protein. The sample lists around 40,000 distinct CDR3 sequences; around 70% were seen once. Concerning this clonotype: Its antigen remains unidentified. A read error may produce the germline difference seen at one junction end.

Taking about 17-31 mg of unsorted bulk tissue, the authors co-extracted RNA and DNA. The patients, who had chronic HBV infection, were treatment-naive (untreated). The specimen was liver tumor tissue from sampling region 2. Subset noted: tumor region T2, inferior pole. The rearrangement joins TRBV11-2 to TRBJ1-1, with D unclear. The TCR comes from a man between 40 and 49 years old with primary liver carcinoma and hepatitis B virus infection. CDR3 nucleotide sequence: TGTGCCAGCAGCATAGGCCTGTACACTGAAGCTTTATTT. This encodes CASSIGLYTEALF.